This TCR beta chain emerged from a study of early T cells in non-severe SARS-CoV-2 infection. Trimming left V 4 bases short and J 1 base short, with 16 bases between. CDR1 DFQATT and CDR2 SNEGSKA come from the germline V gene (reference sequence). CDR3 length: 15 amino acids. One entry per CDR3 protein results from TCRdb running MiXCR on the 5' RACE reads. There are about 110,000 distinct CDR3 sequences in the sample; over 9.5% occur only once, and 3.5% to 4% lies in the top ten. The TCR comes from an adult who was a healthcare worker with PCR-confirmed SARS-CoV-2 infection or an uninfected control (not recorded which). The genes are TRBV20-1 and TRBJ1-1; no firm D call. The specimen comprised whole blood, sampled at baseline. In DNA form, the CDR3 reads TGCAGTGCTAAAACCCCCGACGGCGAGAACACTGAAGCTTTCTTT. This gives the protein CSAKTPDGENTEAFF.